The 32 T cell receptor beta chains in this list originate from one sample, sequenced in a study of graft-versus-host responses after intestinal transplantation. Antigen specificity for these receptors is unknown. The data were produced by immunoSEQ multiplex PCR, yet TCRdb's version contains in-frame clones alone and is incomplete. Seen here are some 86,000 clones, about 93% observed once, and the top ten hold approximately 6%. Sequencing used unstimulated CD8+ T cells sorted from spleen or lymph node cells, obtained before intestinal transplant. These TCRs come from a human donor who received an intestinal transplant.

The V call is TRBV2, the J call TRBJ1-1; 10 bases agree with TRBD1. The CDR3 covers 14 residues. Trimming at V came to 10 bases and at J to 7 bases, leaving 12 bases not matched to a gene. CDR1 and CDR2 from the germline V gene are SNHLY and FYNNEI. For the CDR3, the DNA is TGTGCCACCTCCGGGACAGGGGTTATTAGTGAAGCTTTCTTT. Translation: CATSGTGVISEAFF.

The chain combines TRBV4-2 with TRBJ1-2, with D maybe TRBD1 (5 bases). The germline V and J ends were trimmed by 2 bases and 3 bases, with 7 bases remaining between them. CDR1 LGHNA and CDR2 YNFKEQ come from the germline V gene. The CDR3 sequence is 13 residues long. The CDR3 region has the DNA TGTGCCAGCAGCCAACCGGGGCACTATGGCTACACCTTC. Translating it yields CASSQPGHYGYTF.

V usage is TRBV27 and J usage is TRBJ2-5; D might be TRBD1 or TRBD2, each matching 5 bases. Germline CDR1 MNHEY, CDR2 SMNVEV (reference sequence). Trimming took off 0 bases at V and 7 bases at J, with 15 bases between the two ends. The CDR3 spans 15 residues. The CDR3 is CASSLSGPYIGTQYF. The CDR3, as DNA: TGTGCCAGCAGTTTATCGGGACCCTACATTGGGACCCAGTACTTC.

This clone has more than one count but fewer than ten. This rearrangement joins TRBV9 to TRBJ2-7; D might be TRBD1 or TRBD2, each matching 5 bases. V was clipped by 6 bases and J by 9 bases, with 19 bases between them. Per the germline V gene, CDR1 is SGDLS and CDR2 is YYNGEE. The CDR3 has 13 amino acids. The CDR3 sequence: CASNEAGDLRQYF. As DNA, the CDR3 is TGTGCCAGCAATGAAGCCGGGGACCTAAGGCAGTACTTC.

This chain links TRBV6-5 with TRBJ2-3; 12 nucleotides match TRBD2. Germline-derived CDR1 and CDR2 are MNHEY and SVGAGI. The V segment lost 2 bases and the J segment 4 bases; nucleotides outside the gene matches: 4. The CDR3 spans 16 residues. This chain's CDR3 is CASSYALAGGADTQYF. CDR3 nucleotide sequence: TGTGCCAGCAGTTACGCACTAGCGGGGGGCGCAGATACGCAGTATTTT.

The rearrangement uses TRBV7-9 and TRBJ1-4; D perhaps matches TRBD1 (5 bases). Germline CDR1 is SEHNR and CDR2 is FQNEAQ (reference sequence). This CDR3 has 15 residues. V lost 5 bases and J 3 bases, leaving 13 bases between the germline ends. The CDR3 region is CASSPVTAANEKLFF. The CDR3 DNA follows: TGTGCCAGCAGCCCAGTGACAGCTGCTAATGAAAAACTGTTTTTT.

The chain couples TRBV5-1 to TRBJ2-5; D is unclear. Germline CDR1 and CDR2: SGHRS and YFSETQ. Trimming shortened V by 2 bases and J by 7 bases, and 18 bases separated the two germline ends. The CDR3 totals 15 residues. The DNA for the CDR3 is TGCGCCAGCAGCTTCCTGGTCCTCTACACCGGGACCCAGTACTTC. Its protein is CASSFLVLYTGTQYF. Full variable domain (outside the CDR3, taken from reference TRBV5-1 and TRBJ2-5): KAGVTQTPRYLIKTRGQQVTLSCSPISGHRSVSWYQQTPGQGLQFLFEYFSETQRNKGNFPGRFSGRQFSNSRSEMNVSTLELGDSALYLCASSFLVLYTGTQYFGPGTRLLVL.

The chain couples TRBV15 to TRBJ1-3; tentative D call: TRBD1 (5 bases). Trimming removed 0 bases at V and 0 bases at J, with 9 bases between. The CDR3 totals 16 residues. The germline CDR1 and CDR2 sequences are LNHNV and YYDKDF (reference sequence). CDR3 loop: CATSRDLGGSGNTIYF. The CDR3 bases are TGTGCCACCAGCAGAGATTTGGGGGGCTCTGGAAACACCATATATTTT.

V is TRBV29-1 and J is TRBJ2-7; 12 bases are a match to TRBD1. Per the germline V gene, CDR1 is SQVTM and CDR2 is ANQGSEA. The CDR3 runs 13 residues. J lost 5 bases, V lost 6 bases, and 5 bases had no gene match. Here the CDR3 reads CSVGDRGPNEQYF. The DNA for the CDR3 is TGCAGCGTGGGGGACAGGGGGCCGAACGAGCAGTACTTC.

This chain links TRBV7-9 with TRBJ2-5; 13 bases line up with TRBD2. The length of the CDR3 is 17 residues. The germline gives CDR1 SEHNR, CDR2 FQNEAQ (reference sequence). V was pared by 5 bases and J by 0 bases, with 6 bases of the junction left unmatched. The CDR3 coding sequence is TGTGCCAGCAGCCCTAGAGGACTAGCGGGGGACCAAGAGACCCAGTACTTC. Its translation: CASSPRGLAGDQETQYF.

V is TRBV6-6 and J is TRBJ2-1, with D perhaps matching TRBD2 (5 bases). Germline assignment: CDR1 MNHNY and CDR2 SVGAGI (reference sequence). CDR3 size: 13 residues. With 6 bases removed from V and 8 bases from J, the gap between germline ends came to 14 bases. The CDR3 DNA reads TGTGCCAGCAGCCCCGGGGAATGGGATGAGCAGTTCTTC. This gives the protein CASSPGEWDEQFF.

This chain uses TRBV19 with TRBJ1-6; TRBD1 aligns across 9 bases. Germline CDR1 LNHDA, CDR2 SQIVND (reference sequence). Trimming cost V 2 bases and J 2 bases; bases outside gene matches: 7. The CDR3 is made up of 18 amino acids. The CDR3 sequence is CASSITGQGIAYNSPLHF. Written as DNA, the CDR3 is TGTGCCAGTAGTATAACCGGACAGGGGATCGCCTATAATTCACCCCTCCACTTT.

J is TRBJ1-5 and V is TRBV6-5, with D perhaps TRBD1 (5 bases). CDR3 size: 14 residues. The V end was cut by 6 bases, the J end by 0 bases, with 9 bases between. Germline CDR1 is MNHEY and CDR2 is SVGAGI. CDR3 sequence: CASSAGDSNQPQHF. The CDR3 DNA follows: TGTGCCAGCAGCGCGGGGGATAGCAATCAGCCCCAGCATTTT.

This chain links TRBV4-1 with TRBJ2-5; no definite D call. The germline V gene has CDR1 MGHRA and CDR2 YSYEKL. Trimming shortened V by 3 bases and J by 3 bases, and 17 bases separated the two germline ends. The CDR3 covers 16 residues. CDR3 DNA sequence: TGCGCCAGCAGCCACCCCGGGTGGGTCTGGGAAGAGACCCAGTACTTC. It encodes CASSHPGWVWEETQYF.

This chain links TRBV9 with TRBJ1-1, with 7 bases aligning to TRBD1. The CDR3 runs to 14 residues. Trimming at V came to 4 bases and at J to 0 bases, leaving 3 bases not matched to a gene. Germline lookup yields CDR1 SGDLS and CDR2 YYNGEE. The DNA for the CDR3 is TGTGCCAGCAGCCCTGGACAGGTGAACACTGAAGCTTTCTTT. Translating it yields CASSPGQVNTEAFF.

The genes are TRBV7-3 and TRBJ1-1, with unresolved D. Germline assignment: CDR1 SGHTA and CDR2 FQGTGA. The CDR3 loop spans 13 amino acids. Trimming removed 2 bases at V and 7 bases at J, with 11 bases between. CDR3 coding DNA: TGTGCCAGCAGCTTATCTTCGGGGAATGAAGCTTTCTTT. Amino acids: CASSLSSGNEAFF.

DNA of the CDR3: TGTGCCAGCAGCTCGACTAGCGATTCCTACAATGAGCAGTTCTTC. Protein product: CASSSTSDSYNEQFF. The chain uses TRBV7-4 and TRBJ2-1; 8 nucleotides align to TRBD2. The CDR3 is made up of 15 amino acids. J gave up 1 base and V 4 bases, and 3 bases lay outside the gene matches. Germline CDR1 reads SGHVT; CDR2 reads SQSDAQ.

The V gene is TRBV29-1, the J gene TRBJ2-2, with D uncertain. The CDR3 runs to 12 residues. Germline CDR1 SQVTM, CDR2 ANQGSEA. Trimming shortened V by 6 bases and J by 7 bases, and 12 bases separated the two germline ends. CDR3 residues: CSVAMTGGELFF. The CDR3 region has the DNA TGCAGCGTGGCCATGACCGGCGGGGAGCTGTTTTTT.

Regarding this clone: Within the sample, other DNA sequences also encode this same CDR3. The chain joins TRBV6-5 to TRBJ2-3, with unresolved D. The CDR3 has 14 amino acids. The V gene's germline CDR1 is MNHEY and CDR2 SVGAGI. V was trimmed by 0 bases and J by 2 bases, leaving 6 bases between them. The CDR3 nucleotides are TGTGCCAGCAGTTACTCGGGTGTCACAGATACGCAGTATTTT. This encodes CASSYSGVTDTQYF.

This CDR3 is CASSNNRGGTDTQYF. For the CDR3, the DNA is TGTGCCAGCAGCAATAACAGGGGTGGCACAGATACGCAGTATTTT. The chain employs TRBV5-5 and TRBJ2-3; 7 bases match TRBD1. Looked up from germline, CDR1 is SGHKS and CDR2 is YYEKEE (reference sequence). Losses at the gene ends were 4 bases for V and 1 base for J; bases not matched to a gene: 6. The CDR3 is 15 residues long.

The V gene is TRBV16, the J gene TRBJ1-2; the D gene is possibly TRBD1 (6 bases). The CDR3 is made up of 16 amino acids. V shed 2 bases and J shed 8 bases, with 21 bases lying between them. Germline V gene sequence: CDR1 KGHSY, CDR2 FQNENV. The CDR3: CASSQGPTGRRGGYTF. The CDR3 DNA follows: TGTGCCAGCAGCCAAGGACCTACAGGGCGTCGGGGCGGCTACACCTTC.

The chain has TRBV30 and TRBJ2-7; maybe TRBD1 (6 bases). CDR3 length: 13 residues. Between the trimmed V and J ends, which lost 8 bases and 0 bases, there was a span of 14 bases. Looked up from germline, CDR1 is GTSNPN and CDR2 is SVGIG (reference sequence). The CDR3: CAGRLDSSYEQYF. CDR3 bases: TGTGCCGGCCGCTTGGACAGCTCCTACGAGCAGTACTTC.

This clone was observed a single time. The chain joins TRBV7-6 to TRBJ2-5; no definite D call. Trimming stripped 5 bases from V and 9 bases from J, with 16 bases between. Germline assignment: CDR1 SGHVS and CDR2 FNYEAQ. There are 13 residues in the CDR3. As DNA, the CDR3 is TGTGCCAGCAGCGACCGATCTTCTGGGGCCCAGTACTTC. Translation: CASSDRSSGAQYF.

This clone turned up a few times. The gene calls are TRBV6-1 and TRBJ2-7; D unresolved. The CDR3 consists of 14 residues. V lost 1 base to trimming and J lost 0 bases, with 7 bases between them. CDR1 is MNHNS and CDR2 is SASEGT in the germline V gene. The CDR3: CASSEEVPSYEQYF. The DNA of the CDR3 is TGTGCCAGCAGTGAAGAGGTGCCCTCCTACGAGCAGTACTTC.

J is TRBJ2-3 and V is TRBV6-6; 8 nucleotides agree with TRBD2. The ends lost 2 bases at V and 1 base at J; junction bases unmatched: 5. CDR1 is MNHNY and CDR2 is SVGAGI in the germline V gene (reference sequence). This CDR3 is 16 amino acids long. The CDR3 spells CASSYPPGLGTDTQYF. CDR3 nucleotide sequence: TGTGCCAGCAGTTACCCACCGGGACTAGGCACAGATACGCAGTATTTT.

The rearrangement links TRBV6-1 to TRBJ1-1; D perhaps matches TRBD1 (6 bases). The germline gives CDR1 MNHNS, CDR2 SASEGT. The CDR3 length is 14 residues. The V and J ends lost 3 bases and 1 base respectively, with 9 bases between them. DNA for the CDR3: TGTGCCAGCAGTGAGGACAGATCGAACACTGAAGCTTTCTTT. It codes for CASSEDRSNTEAFF.

The chain recombines TRBV10-3 with TRBJ2-7; D unclear. Germline values: CDR1 ENHRY, CDR2 SYGVKD. The CDR3 runs to 12 residues. With 4 bases removed from V and 5 bases from J, the gap between germline ends came to 9 bases. The CDR3 is CAISAGDDEQYF. The CDR3 nucleotides read TGTGCCATCAGTGCTGGGGATGACGAGCAGTACTTC.

This clone was counted once. This chain connects TRBV5-4 to TRBJ2-7, with TRBD1 identical over 7 bases. Germline trimming cut 5 bases from V and 7 bases from J; bases unmatched to any gene: 9. The CDR3 extends over 13 amino acids. Germline loops: CDR1 SGHNT, CDR2 YYREEE (reference sequence). This CDR3 reads CASRAEGATEQYF. In DNA form, the CDR3 reads TGTGCCAGCAGGGCTGAGGGGGCTACGGAGCAGTACTTC.

The rearrangement links TRBV6-5 to TRBJ2-1, with unresolved D. V lost 8 bases and J 2 bases, leaving 16 bases between the germline ends. In germline, CDR1 is MNHEY, CDR2 SVGAGI. The CDR3 is made up of 15 amino acids. This chain's CDR3 is CASGPPGSPYNEQFF. DNA of the CDR3: TGTGCCAGCGGGCCTCCCGGGTCCCCCTACAATGAGCAGTTCTTC.

The genes are TRBV13 and TRBJ2-4, with D possibly matching TRBD1 (8 bases). Germline assignment: CDR1 PRHDT and CDR2 FYEKMQ (reference sequence). V lost 5 bases and J 8 bases, leaving 13 bases between the germline ends. The CDR3 totals 13 residues. The CDR3 sequence is CASSPTGGDIQYF. CDR3 in DNA: TGTGCCAGCAGCCCAACAGGGGGGGACATTCAGTACTTC.

V usage is TRBV19 and J usage is TRBJ2-2; tentative D call: TRBD1 (6 bases). The CDR3 spans 14 residues. V was clipped by 3 bases and J by 5 bases, with 10 bases between them. Germline assignment: CDR1 LNHDA and CDR2 SQIVND (reference sequence). CDR3 protein: CASSIRGWTGELFF. The CDR3 DNA follows: TGTGCCAGTAGTATCAGGGGATGGACCGGGGAGCTGTTTTTT.

This sequence joins TRBV4-2 and TRBJ1-3; a possible D gene is TRBD1 (5 bases). Germline CDR1 LGHNA, CDR2 YNFKEQ. This CDR3 is built from 15 residues. With 6 bases removed from V and 1 base from J, the gap between germline ends came to 13 bases. DNA of the CDR3: TGTGCCAGCAGAGGAGGGGTTTCTTCTGGAAACACCATATATTTT. Amino acid sequence: CASRGGVSSGNTIYF.